This T cell receptor beta chain is from a study of shared clonotypes between healthy human individuals. Adult donors, all healthy and HIV-negative, had no recent acute infections or vaccinations. TCRdb's table, derived via immunoSEQ multiplex PCR, lists solely in-frame clones and lacks some. This sample has around 940,000 clones; 60% to 85% occur once, and the top ten carry approximately 1.5%. Findings and limits, study-wide: The sharing of approximately 4.6% of naive CD4 clonotypes was seen across a handful of donors.

The germline V gene encodes CDR1 PRHDT and CDR2 FYEKMQ (reference sequence). The V gene lost 5 bases and the J gene lost 6 bases, with 11 bases spanning the gap. The CDR3 runs 12 residues. Of note for this clone: Its antigen is not known.

V is TRBV13 and J is TRBJ2-7; D gene ambiguous. The receptor comes from a man younger than 30 in good health. The sequenced material came from memory CD4+ T cells sorted from blood. The subset was: CD45RA-negative fraction. CDR3 residues: CASSPDRTEQYF. The CDR3 nucleotides read TGTGCCAGCAGCCCCGATCGGACCGAGCAGTACTTC. Complete variable domain (other parts from reference TRBV13 and TRBJ2-7): AAGVIQSPRHLIKEKRETATLKCYPIPRHDTVYWYQQGPGQDPQFLISFYEKMQSDKGSIPDRFSAQQFSDYHSELNMSSLELGDSALYFCASSPDRTEQYFGPGTRLTVT.